This T cell receptor (beta chain) was identified during a study of blood T cells in healthy people across ages. Then a second PCR, running roughly 7 to 11 cycles, was carried out with a sample-barcoded 5' primer and a J-beta primer mix. One entry per CDR3 protein results from TCRdb running MiXCR on the 5' RACE reads. The repertoire includes 2 million or so distinct CDR3 sequences, about 49% of them detected once, and 2.1% sits in the top ten. Germline values: CDR1 DFQATT, CDR2 SNEGSKA (reference sequence). The V gene end was trimmed by 3 bases and the J gene end by 1 base; junction bases not matched to a gene: 0. This CDR3 comprises 13 residues. The table lists this clonotype with many counts.

Sequences were obtained from blood. The rearrangement links TRBV20-1 to TRBJ2-5, with 9 bases lining up with TRBD1. This clonotype originated in a woman aged 40 to 55 in good health. CDR3 region: CSARTGGQETQYF. CDR3 sequence (DNA): TGCAGTGCTAGGACAGGGGGCCAAGAGACCCAGTACTTC.